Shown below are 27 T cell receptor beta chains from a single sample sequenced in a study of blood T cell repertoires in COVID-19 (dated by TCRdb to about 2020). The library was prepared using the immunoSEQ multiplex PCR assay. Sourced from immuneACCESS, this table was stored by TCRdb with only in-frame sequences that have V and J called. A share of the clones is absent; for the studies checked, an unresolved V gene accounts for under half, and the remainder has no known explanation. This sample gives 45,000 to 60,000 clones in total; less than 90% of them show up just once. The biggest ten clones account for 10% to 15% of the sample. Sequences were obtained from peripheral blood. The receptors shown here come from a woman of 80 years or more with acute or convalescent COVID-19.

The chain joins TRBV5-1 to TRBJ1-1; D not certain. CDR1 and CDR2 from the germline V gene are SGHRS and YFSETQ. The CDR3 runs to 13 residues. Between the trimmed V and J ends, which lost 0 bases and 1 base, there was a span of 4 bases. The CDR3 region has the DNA TGCGCCAGCAGCTTGGATAGGAACACTGAAGCTTTCTTT. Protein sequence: CASSLDRNTEAFF.

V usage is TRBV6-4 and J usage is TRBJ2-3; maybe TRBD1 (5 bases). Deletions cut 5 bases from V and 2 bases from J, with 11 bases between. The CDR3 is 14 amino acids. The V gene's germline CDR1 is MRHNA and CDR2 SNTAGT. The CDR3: CASSIGAFTDTQYF. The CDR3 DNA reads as TGTGCCAGCAGTATAGGGGCGTTCACAGATACGCAGTATTTT.

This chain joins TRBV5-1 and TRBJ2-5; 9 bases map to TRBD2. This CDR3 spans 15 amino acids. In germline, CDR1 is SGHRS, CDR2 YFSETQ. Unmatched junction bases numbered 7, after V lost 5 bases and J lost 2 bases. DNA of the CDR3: TGCGCCAGCAGTCTTAGCGGGGGATCTCAAGAGACCCAGTACTTC. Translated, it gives CASSLSGGSQETQYF.

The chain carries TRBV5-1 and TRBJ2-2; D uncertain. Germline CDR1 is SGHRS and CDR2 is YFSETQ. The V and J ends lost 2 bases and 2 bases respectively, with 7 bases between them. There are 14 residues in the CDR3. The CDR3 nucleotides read TGCGCCAGCAGCTTAAACAGAAACACCGGGGAGCTGTTTTTT. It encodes CASSLNRNTGELFF.

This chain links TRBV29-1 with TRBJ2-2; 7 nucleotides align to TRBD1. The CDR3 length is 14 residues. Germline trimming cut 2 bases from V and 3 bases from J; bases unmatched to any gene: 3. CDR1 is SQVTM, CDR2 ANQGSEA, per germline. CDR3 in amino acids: CSVESGQYTGELFF. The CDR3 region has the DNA TGCAGCGTTGAATCGGGACAGTACACCGGGGAGCTGTTTTTT.

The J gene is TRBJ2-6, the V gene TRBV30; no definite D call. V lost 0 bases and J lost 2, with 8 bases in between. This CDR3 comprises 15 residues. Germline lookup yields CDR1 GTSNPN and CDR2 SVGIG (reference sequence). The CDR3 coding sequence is TGTGCCTGGAGTGTGGGCTTCGCTGGGGCCAACGTCCTGACTTTC. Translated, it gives CAWSVGFAGANVLTF.

The CDR3 is CASSLVAGPYSDTQYF. The CDR3 DNA follows: TGTGCCAGCAGCTTAGTAGCGGGGCCCTATTCAGATACGCAGTATTTT. This chain links TRBV7-2 with TRBJ2-3, with 8 bases fitting TRBD2. The CDR3 spans 16 residues. V shed 1 base and J 4 bases; nucleotides not matched to a gene: 7. Germline V gene data show CDR1 as SGHTA and CDR2 as FQGNSA.

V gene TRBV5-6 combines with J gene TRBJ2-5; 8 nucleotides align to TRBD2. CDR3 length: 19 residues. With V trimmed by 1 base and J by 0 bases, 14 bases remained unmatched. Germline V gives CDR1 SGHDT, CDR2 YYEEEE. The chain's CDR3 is CASSLSSGQRGLYQETQYF. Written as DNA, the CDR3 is TGTGCCAGCAGCTTGAGTTCGGGCCAGCGGGGGCTCTACCAAGAGACCCAGTACTTC.

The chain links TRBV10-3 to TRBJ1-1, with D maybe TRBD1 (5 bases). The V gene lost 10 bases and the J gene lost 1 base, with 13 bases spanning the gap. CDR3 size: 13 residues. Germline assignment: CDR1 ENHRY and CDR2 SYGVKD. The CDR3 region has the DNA TGTGCCACGGGGCGGGGTGAGAACACTGAAGCTTTCTTT. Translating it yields CATGRGENTEAFF.

The CDR3 sequence is CSASGGERASGEQFF. CDR3 coding DNA: TGCAGTGCTAGTGGGGGGGAAAGGGCCTCTGGTGAGCAGTTCTTC. This rearrangement joins TRBV20-1 to TRBJ2-1; 7 bases line up with TRBD2. CDR1 and CDR2 from the germline V gene are DFQATT and SNEGSKA (reference sequence). The V segment lost 3 bases and the J segment 9 bases; nucleotides outside the gene matches: 14. This CDR3 spans 15 amino acids.

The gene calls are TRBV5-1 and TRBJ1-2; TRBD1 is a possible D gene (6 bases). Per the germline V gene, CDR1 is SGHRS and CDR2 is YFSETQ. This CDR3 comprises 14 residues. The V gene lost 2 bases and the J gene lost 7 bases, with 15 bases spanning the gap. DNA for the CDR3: TGCGCCAGCAGCTTAGCGGGGGCGAGCGCTGGCTACACCTTC. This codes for CASSLAGASAGYTF.

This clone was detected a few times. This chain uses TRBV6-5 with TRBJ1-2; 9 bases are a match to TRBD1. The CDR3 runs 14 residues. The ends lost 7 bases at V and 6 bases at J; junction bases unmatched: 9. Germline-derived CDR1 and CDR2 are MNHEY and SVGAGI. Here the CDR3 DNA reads TGTGCCAGCAATACAGGGGGCTTCGGTAATGGCTACACCTTC. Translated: CASNTGGFGNGYTF.

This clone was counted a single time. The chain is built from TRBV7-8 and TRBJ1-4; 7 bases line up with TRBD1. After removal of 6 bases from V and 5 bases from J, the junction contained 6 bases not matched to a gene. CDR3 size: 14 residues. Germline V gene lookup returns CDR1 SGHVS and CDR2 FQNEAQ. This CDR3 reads CASRRGQSNEKLFF. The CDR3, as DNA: TGTGCCAGCAGGAGGGGACAGAGCAATGAAAAACTGTTTTTT.

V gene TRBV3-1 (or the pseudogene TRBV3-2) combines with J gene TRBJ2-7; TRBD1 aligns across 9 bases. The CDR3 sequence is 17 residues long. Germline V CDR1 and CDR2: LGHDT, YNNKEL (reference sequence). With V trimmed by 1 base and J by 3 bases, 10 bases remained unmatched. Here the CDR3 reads CASSQAPGTGSHYEQYF. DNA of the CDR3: TGTGCCAGCAGCCAAGCCCCCGGGACAGGGTCCCACTACGAGCAGTACTTC.

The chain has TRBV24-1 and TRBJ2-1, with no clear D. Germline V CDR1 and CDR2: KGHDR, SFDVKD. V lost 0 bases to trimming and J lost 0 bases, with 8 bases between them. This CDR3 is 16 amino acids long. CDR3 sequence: CATSDLSPSSYNEQFF. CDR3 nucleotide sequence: TGTGCCACCAGTGATTTGAGTCCGAGCTCCTACAATGAGCAGTTCTTC.

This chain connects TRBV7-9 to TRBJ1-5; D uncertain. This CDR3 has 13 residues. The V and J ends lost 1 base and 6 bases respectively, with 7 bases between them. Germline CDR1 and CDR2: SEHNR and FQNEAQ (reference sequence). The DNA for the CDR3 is TGTGCCAGCAGCTTAGAGTACGGTCAGCCCCAGCATTTT. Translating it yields CASSLEYGQPQHF.

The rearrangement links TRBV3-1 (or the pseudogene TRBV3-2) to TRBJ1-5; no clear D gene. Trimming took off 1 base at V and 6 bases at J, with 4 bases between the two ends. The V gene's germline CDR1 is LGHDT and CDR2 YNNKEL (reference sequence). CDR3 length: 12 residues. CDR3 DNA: TGTGCCAGCAGCCAAGCGGGTCAGCCCCAGCATTTT. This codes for CASSQAGQPQHF.

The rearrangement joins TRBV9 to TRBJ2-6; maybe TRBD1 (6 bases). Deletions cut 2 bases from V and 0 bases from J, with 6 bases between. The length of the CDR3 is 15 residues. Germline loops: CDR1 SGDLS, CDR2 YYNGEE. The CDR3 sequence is CASSVRGSGANVLTF. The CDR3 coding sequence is TGTGCCAGCAGCGTCAGGGGCTCTGGGGCCAACGTCCTGACTTTC.

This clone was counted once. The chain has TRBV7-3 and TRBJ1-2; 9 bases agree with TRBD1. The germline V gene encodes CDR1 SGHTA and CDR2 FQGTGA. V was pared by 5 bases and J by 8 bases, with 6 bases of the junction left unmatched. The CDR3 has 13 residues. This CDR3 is CASSPTGGSGYTF. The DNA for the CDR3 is TGTGCCAGCAGCCCAACAGGGGGCTCGGGCTACACCTTC.

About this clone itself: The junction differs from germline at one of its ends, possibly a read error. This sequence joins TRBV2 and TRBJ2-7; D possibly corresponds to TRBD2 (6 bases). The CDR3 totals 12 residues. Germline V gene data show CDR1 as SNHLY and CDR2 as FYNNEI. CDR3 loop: CASSELDYEQYF. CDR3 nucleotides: TGTGCCAGCAGTGAATTGGACTACGAACAGTACTTC.

Here the CDR3 DNA reads TGTGCCAGCAGTATCTACGGGGACTCTAGCACAGATACGCAGTATTTT. Encoded protein: CASSIYGDSSTDTQYF. The rearrangement uses TRBV27 and TRBJ2-3, with a weak D call TRBD2 (6 bases). This CDR3 region has 16 residues. Trimming left V 5 bases short and J 0 bases short, with 15 bases between. Germline V gene lookup returns CDR1 MNHEY and CDR2 SMNVEV (reference sequence).

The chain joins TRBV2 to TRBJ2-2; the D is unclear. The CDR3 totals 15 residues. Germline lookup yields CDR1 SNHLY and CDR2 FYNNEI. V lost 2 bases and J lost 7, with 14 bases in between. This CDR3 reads CASSEPTRGNGELFF. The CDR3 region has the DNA TGTGCCAGCAGTGAACCGACCAGAGGTAACGGGGAGCTGTTTTTT.

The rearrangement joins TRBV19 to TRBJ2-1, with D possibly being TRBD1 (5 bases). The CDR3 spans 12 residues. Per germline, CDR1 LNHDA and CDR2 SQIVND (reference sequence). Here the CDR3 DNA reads TGTGCGTCACGCCGGACAACCAATGAGCAGTTCTTC. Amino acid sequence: CASRRTTNEQFF.

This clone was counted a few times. The CDR3, as DNA: TGTGCCAGCAGCGGACCTGGGACAGCCACCGGGGAGCTGTTTTTT. Translating it yields CASSGPGTATGELFF. The chain combines TRBV5-5 with TRBJ2-2; 7 bases match TRBD1. Trimming at V came to 4 bases and at J to 4 bases, leaving 7 bases not matched to a gene. CDR1 is SGHKS, CDR2 YYEKEE, per germline (reference sequence). The CDR3 is 15 amino acids.

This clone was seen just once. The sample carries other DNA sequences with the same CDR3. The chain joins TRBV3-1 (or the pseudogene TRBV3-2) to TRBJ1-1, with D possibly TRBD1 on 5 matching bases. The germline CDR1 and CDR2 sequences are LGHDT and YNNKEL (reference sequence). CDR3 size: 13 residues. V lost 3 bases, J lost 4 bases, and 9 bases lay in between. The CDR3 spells CASSQGGITEAFF. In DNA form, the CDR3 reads TGTGCCAGCAGCCAGGGGGGGATCACTGAAGCTTTCTTT.

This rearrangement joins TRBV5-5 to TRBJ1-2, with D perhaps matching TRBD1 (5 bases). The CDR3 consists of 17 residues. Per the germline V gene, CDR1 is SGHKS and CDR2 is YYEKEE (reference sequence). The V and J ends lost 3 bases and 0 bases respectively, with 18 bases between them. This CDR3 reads CASSSSISQGSNYGYTF. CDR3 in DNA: TGTGCCAGCAGCTCCTCAATATCTCAGGGTTCTAACTATGGCTACACCTTC.

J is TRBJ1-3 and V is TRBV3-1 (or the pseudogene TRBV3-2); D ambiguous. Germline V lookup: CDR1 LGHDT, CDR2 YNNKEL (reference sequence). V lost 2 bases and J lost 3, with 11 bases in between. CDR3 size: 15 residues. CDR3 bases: TGTGCCAGCAGCCAACCGATGACTTTTGGAAACACCATATATTTT. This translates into CASSQPMTFGNTIYF.